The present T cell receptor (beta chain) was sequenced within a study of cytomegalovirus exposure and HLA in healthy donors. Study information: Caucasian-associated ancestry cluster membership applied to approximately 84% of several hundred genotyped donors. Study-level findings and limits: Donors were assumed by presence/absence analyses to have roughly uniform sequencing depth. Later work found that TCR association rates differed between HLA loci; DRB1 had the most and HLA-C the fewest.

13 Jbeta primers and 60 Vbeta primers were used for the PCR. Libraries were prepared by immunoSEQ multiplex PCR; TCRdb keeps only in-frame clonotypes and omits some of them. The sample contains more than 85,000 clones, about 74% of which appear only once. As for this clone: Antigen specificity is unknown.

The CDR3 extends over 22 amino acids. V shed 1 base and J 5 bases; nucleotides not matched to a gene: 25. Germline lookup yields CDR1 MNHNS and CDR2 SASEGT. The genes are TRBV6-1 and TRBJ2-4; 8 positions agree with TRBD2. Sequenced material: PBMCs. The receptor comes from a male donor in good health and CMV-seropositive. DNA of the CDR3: TGTGCCAGCAGTGAAGACTGGTCAGGGCTGGTTGGACTAGCCTTAGTTCAAAACATTCAGTACTTC. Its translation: CASSEDWSGLVGLALVQNIQYF.